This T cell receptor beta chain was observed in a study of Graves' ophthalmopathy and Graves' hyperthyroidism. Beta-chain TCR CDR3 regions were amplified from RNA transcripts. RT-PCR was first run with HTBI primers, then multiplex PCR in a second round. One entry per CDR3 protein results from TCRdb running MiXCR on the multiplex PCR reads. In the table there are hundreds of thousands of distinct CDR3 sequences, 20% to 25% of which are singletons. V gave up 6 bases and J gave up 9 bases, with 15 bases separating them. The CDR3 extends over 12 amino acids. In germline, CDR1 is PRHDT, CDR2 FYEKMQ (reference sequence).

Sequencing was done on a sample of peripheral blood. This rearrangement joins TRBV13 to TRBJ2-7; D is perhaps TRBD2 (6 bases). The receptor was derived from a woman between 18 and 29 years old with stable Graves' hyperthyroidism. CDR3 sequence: CASSETSWWQYF. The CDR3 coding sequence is TGTGCCAGCAGTGAGACTAGTTGGTGGCAGTACTTC.